The rows below give T cell receptor beta chains drawn from one sample of a study of Tregs in tolerant kidney transplant recipients. TCRdb's copy holds only in-frame clones and misses some; the assay was immunoSEQ multiplex PCR. The sample records 100,000 to 120,000 clones, almost 90% being singletons. Source: CD4+ T cells from blood, taken before the transplant. The receptors originated from a human donor who received a combined kidney and bone marrow transplant. The CDR3 runs from the conserved cysteine through the conserved F or W. The D gene is left open where the match is weak. A clone size is listed for some rows: how often the clone was seen (once, few, many), or a class if it is expanded.

>TRBV7-2|-|TRBJ2-4|-
CASSLDSLAKNIQYF
TGTGCCAGCAGCTTGGACAGTCTCGCCAAAAACATTCAGTACTTC
>TRBV19|-|TRBJ2-7|-
CASSIVAGDTYEQYF
TGTGCCAGTAGTATTGTTGCGGGTGATACCTACGAGCAGTACTTC
>TRBV21-1|-|TRBJ2-1|-
CARPTGGGGRADNEQFF
TGTGCTAGACCCACAGGGGGCGGCGGGAGGGCCGACAATGAGCAGTTCTTC
>TRBV7-2|-|TRBJ2-1|-
CASSPESVGNEQFF
TGTGCCAGCAGCCCCGAAAGCGTTGGCAATGAGCAGTTCTTC
>TRBV7-8|-|TRBJ1-1|TRBD1
CASSSSGTGGIMNTEAFF
TGTGCCAGCAGCTCCTCCGGGACAGGGGGAATCATGAACACTGAAGCTTTCTTT
>TRBV19|-|TRBJ2-3|TRBD2
CASSISTAGGNTDTQYF
TGTGCCAGTAGTATCTCGACAGCGGGGGGCAACACAGATACGCAGTATTTT
>TRBV10-3|few|TRBJ2-1|-
CAIRANTGTSYNNEQFF
TGTGCCATCAGAGCAAACACCGGGACATCTTATAACAATGAGCAGTTCTTC
>TRBV19|-|TRBJ1-3|-
CASTMRVSGNTIYF
TGTGCCAGTACTATGCGAGTGAGCGGAAACACCATATATTTT
>TRBV5-8|-|TRBJ2-6|-
CASRRISTQSRANVLTF
TGTGCCAGCCGGAGGATTTCCACACAAAGTCGGGCCAACGTCCTGACTTTC
>TRBV10-3|-|TRBJ1-2|TRBD1
CAIRGTGQGHGYTF
TGTGCCATCAGGGGAACGGGACAGGGCCATGGCTACACCTTC
>TRBV27|-|TRBJ2-5|TRBD1
CASSSGGAGETQYF
TGTGCCAGCAGTTCAGGGGGCGCCGGGGAGACCCAGTACTTC
>TRBV2|-|TRBJ2-3|-
CASSPVEGWGDTQYF
TGTGCCAGCAGCCCTGTGGAGGGATGGGGAGATACGCAGTATTTT
>TRBV5-4|-|TRBJ2-3|-
CASRPYGGTDTQYF
TGTGCCAGCAGACCTTACGGGGGCACAGATACGCAGTATTTT
>TRBV11-3|-|TRBJ2-7|TRBD1
CASSSGTGGEQYF
TGTGCCAGCAGCTCCGGGACAGGGGGCGAGCAGTACTTC
>TRBV18|-|TRBJ2-3|TRBD1
CASSPTGTGGTDTQYF
TGTGCCAGCTCACCAACCGGGACAGGGGGAACAGATACGCAGTATTTT
>TRBV2|-|TRBJ1-5|-
CASTWGPGQPQHF
TGTGCCAGCACTTGGGGGCCGGGTCAGCCCCAGCATTTT
>TRBV11-2|-|TRBJ2-5|TRBD1
CASSPSSGGETQYF
TGTGCCAGCAGCCCCTCGTCAGGGGGAGAGACCCAGTACTTC
>TRBV2|-|TRBJ2-5|-
CASSDRNQETQYF
TGTGCCAGCAGCGACAGAAATCAAGAGACCCAGTACTTC
>TRBV18|-|TRBJ2-7|TRBD2
CASSRDSITSGNYEQYF
TGTGCCAGCTCTCGAGATTCAATAACTAGCGGGAACTACGAGCAGTACTTC
>TRBV2|-|TRBJ2-1|-
CASSPEVYNEQFF
TGTGCCAGCAGTCCGGAGGTGTACAATGAGCAGTTCTTC
>TRBV7-9|-|TRBJ1-1|-
CASSLGIGGTNTEAFF
TGTGCCAGCAGCTTAGGGATTGGGGGGACTAACACTGAAGCTTTCTTT
>TRBV7-2|-|TRBJ2-7|-
CASSLEVATYEQYF
TGTGCCAGCAGCTTAGAGGTAGCGACCTACGAGCAGTACTTC
>TRBV6-5|-|TRBJ1-1|-
CASSSYTEAFF
TGTGCCAGCAGTTCCTACACTGAAGCTTTCTTT
>TRBV5-8|-|TRBJ1-2|-
CASSLAGQGGGYTF
TGTGCCAGCAGCCTTGCTGGGCAGGGCGGTGGCTACACCTTC
>TRBV18|-|TRBJ2-1|TRBD2
CASSTSGGAYEQFF
TGTGCCAGCTCAACTAGCGGGGGGGCCTATGAGCAGTTCTTC
>TRBV9|-|TRBJ1-1|TRBD1
CASSSGTAGTEAFF
TGTGCCAGCAGCTCCGGGACAGCCGGGACTGAAGCTTTCTTT
>TRBV9|-|TRBJ2-7|-
CASSVGSSEGEQYF
TGTGCCAGCAGCGTAGGGTCTAGCGAGGGGGAGCAGTACTTC
>TRBV29-1|-|TRBJ2-2|-
CSARQGTTNTGELFF
TGCAGCGCCCGACAGGGGACTACGAACACCGGGGAGCTGTTTTTT
>TRBV2|few|TRBJ2-7|TRBD1
CASRPRTGSSYEQYF
TGTGCCAGCAGGCCCCGGACAGGGAGCTCCTACGAGCAGTACTTC
>TRBV5-3|-|TRBJ1-5|TRBD1
CARSRGTASNQPQHF
TGTGCCAGAAGCCGAGGGACAGCTAGCAATCAGCCCCAGCATTTT
>TRBV11-2|-|TRBJ1-1|-
CASSLRTDTEAFF
TGTGCCAGCAGCCTGAGGACTGACACTGAAGCTTTCTTT
>TRBV7-2|-|TRBJ2-7|TRBD1
CASSRGQGTYEQYF
TGTGCCAGCAGCCGGGGACAGGGGACTTACGAGCAGTACTTC
>TRBV6-5|-|TRBJ2-3|TRBD2
CAGGLAGADTQYF
TGTGCGGGCGGGTTAGCGGGAGCAGATACGCAGTATTTT
>TRBV11-3|-|TRBJ2-1|TRBD1
CARPSHPGQGAGEQFF
TGTGCCAGACCGTCCCACCCGGGACAGGGGGCGGGTGAGCAGTTCTTC
>TRBV10-3|-|TRBJ2-3|TRBD2
CAISDPLAGGTDTQYF
TGTGCCATCAGTGACCCTTTAGCGGGGGGCACAGATACGCAGTATTTT
>TRBV7-2|-|TRBJ2-4|-
CASSDGGAGNIQYF
TGTGCCAGCAGCGACGGCGGCGCCGGGAACATTCAGTACTTC
>TRBV5-4|-|TRBJ2-3|-
CASSPSWRVKAADTQYF
TGTGCCAGCAGCCCCAGCTGGCGGGTTAAGGCGGCCGATACGCAGTATTTT
>TRBV6-5|-|TRBJ2-1|TRBD2
CASSYERDSYNEQFF
TGTGCCAGCAGTTACGAGCGGGACTCCTACAATGAGCAGTTCTTC
>TRBV2|-|TRBJ1-4|TRBD1
CASRRGTGGNEKLFF
TGTGCCAGCAGGAGGGGGACAGGGGGCAATGAAAAACTGTTTTTT
>TRBV2|-|TRBJ1-3|-
CASRDSAGNTIYF
TGTGCCAGCAGGGACTCGGCTGGAAACACCATATATTTT
>TRBV9|-|TRBJ1-2|-
CASSVDVRDSYTF
TGTGCCAGCAGCGTAGATGTGCGGGATAGCTACACCTTC
>TRBV2|-|TRBJ1-2|TRBD1
CARLDRGTNYGYTF
TGTGCCCGGCTGGACAGGGGGACCAACTATGGCTACACCTTC
>TRBV7-9|-|TRBJ1-5|-
CASSQALGDSNQPQHF
TGTGCCAGCAGCCAAGCCCTCGGAGATAGCAATCAGCCCCAGCATTTT
>TRBV25-1|-|TRBJ2-1|TRBD2
CASGLAGVYNEQFF
TGTGCCAGCGGATTAGCGGGAGTCTACAATGAGCAGTTCTTC
>TRBV23-1|once|TRBJ1-4|-
CASSQSPRRRGTATNEKLFF
TGCGCCAGCAGTCAATCCCCCCGACGGCGGGGAACGGCAACTAATGAAAAACTGTTTTTT
>TRBV5-6|-|TRBJ2-2|-
CASSPTRSGPGELFF
TGTGCCAGCAGCCCTACTCGAAGCGGGCCCGGGGAGCTGTTTTTT
>TRBV4-2|-|TRBJ2-2|-
CASSREGANTGELFF
TGTGCCAGCAGCCGGGAGGGGGCGAACACCGGGGAGCTGTTTTTT
>TRBV25-1|-|TRBJ2-7|-
CASRGTSYEQYF
TGTGCCAGCAGGGGCACCTCCTACGAGCAGTACTTC
>TRBV10-3|-|TRBJ1-1|-
CASRAQGNTEAFF
TGTGCCTCCCGGGCCCAGGGAAACACTGAAGCTTTCTTT
>TRBV18|-|TRBJ2-2|-
CASSDPGENTGELFF
TGTGCCAGCTCCGACCCAGGGGAAAACACCGGGGAGCTGTTTTTT
>TRBV19|few|TRBJ1-4|-
CASKPYPDSPVNEKLFF
TGTGCCAGCAAACCATACCCGGACAGCCCCGTTAATGAAAAACTGTTTTTT
>TRBV20-1|-|TRBJ2-3|-
CSADFGDTQYF
TGCAGTGCGGACTTTGGGGATACGCAGTATTTT
>TRBV5-1|-|TRBJ2-3|TRBD2
CASSTSLGVGTSGRNTQYF
TGCGCCAGCAGCACTTCTCTGGGGGTAGGGACTAGCGGGAGAAATACGCAGTATTTT
>TRBV19|-|TRBJ2-1|TRBD2
CASALGTSLGDEQFF
TGTGCCAGCGCATTGGGGACTAGCTTGGGCGATGAGCAGTTCTTC
>TRBV5-3|-|TRBJ1-5|-
CARSFRDIPRGRNQPQHF
TGTGCCAGAAGCTTCCGGGACATTCCTCGAGGGCGCAATCAGCCCCAGCATTTT
>TRBV2|-|TRBJ2-2|-
CASSEARQVLNTGELFF
TGTGCCAGCAGTGAAGCGCGACAGGTCCTGAACACCGGGGAGCTGTTTTTT
>TRBV5-4|-|TRBJ2-3|TRBD2
CASSRGGTDTQYF
TGTGCCAGCAGTCGGGGGGGAACAGATACGCAGTATTTT
>TRBV5-4|-|TRBJ1-6|-
CASRKRQASTPLHF
TGTGCCAGCAGGAAGAGACAGGCATCCACACCCCTCCACTTT